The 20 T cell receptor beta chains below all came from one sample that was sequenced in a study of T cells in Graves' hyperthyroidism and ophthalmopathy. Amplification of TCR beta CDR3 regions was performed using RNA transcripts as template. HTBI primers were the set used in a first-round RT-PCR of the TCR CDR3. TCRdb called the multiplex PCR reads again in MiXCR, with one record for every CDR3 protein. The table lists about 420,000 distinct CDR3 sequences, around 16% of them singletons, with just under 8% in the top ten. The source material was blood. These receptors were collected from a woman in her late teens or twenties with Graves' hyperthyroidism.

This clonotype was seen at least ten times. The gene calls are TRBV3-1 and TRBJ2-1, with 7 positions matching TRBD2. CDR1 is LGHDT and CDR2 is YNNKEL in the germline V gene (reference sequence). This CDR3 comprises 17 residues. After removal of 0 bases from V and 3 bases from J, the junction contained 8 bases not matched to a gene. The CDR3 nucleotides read TGTGCCAGCAGCCAAGATCCCGCACTAGCGATCTACAATGAGCAGTTCTTC. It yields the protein CASSQDPALAIYNEQFF.

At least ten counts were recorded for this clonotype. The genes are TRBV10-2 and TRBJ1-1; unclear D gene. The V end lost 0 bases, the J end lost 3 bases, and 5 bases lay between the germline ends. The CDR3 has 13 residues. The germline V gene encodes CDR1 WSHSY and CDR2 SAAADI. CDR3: CASSESRYTEAFF. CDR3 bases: TGCGCCAGCAGTGAGTCCAGGTACACTGAAGCTTTCTTT.

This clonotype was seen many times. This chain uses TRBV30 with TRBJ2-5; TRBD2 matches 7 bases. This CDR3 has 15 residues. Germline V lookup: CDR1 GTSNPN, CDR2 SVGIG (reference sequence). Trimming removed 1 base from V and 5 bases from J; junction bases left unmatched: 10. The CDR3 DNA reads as TGTGCCTGGAGTGACGTAGGACTAGTCGGCGAGACCCAGTACTTC. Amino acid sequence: CAWSDVGLVGETQYF. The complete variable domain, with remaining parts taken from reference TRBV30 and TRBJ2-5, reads SQTIHQWPATLVQPVGSPLSLECTVEGTSNPNLYWYRQAAGRGLQLLFYSVGIGQISSEVPQNLSASRPQDRQFILSSKKLLLSDSGFYLCAWSDVGLVGETQYFGPGTRLLVL.

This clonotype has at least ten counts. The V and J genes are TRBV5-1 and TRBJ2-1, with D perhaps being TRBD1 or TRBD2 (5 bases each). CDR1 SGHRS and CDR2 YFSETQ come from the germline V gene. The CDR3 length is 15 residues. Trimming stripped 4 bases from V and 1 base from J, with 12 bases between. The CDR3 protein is CASSVDEGSYNEQFF. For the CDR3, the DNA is TGCGCCAGCAGCGTGGATGAGGGGTCCTACAATGAGCAGTTCTTC.

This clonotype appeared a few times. In nucleotides, the CDR3 is TGTGCCAGCAGTTTTAGGGATCCCATCGAGCAGTACTTC. Translating it yields CASSFRDPIEQYF. The V call is TRBV27, the J call TRBJ2-7; no reliable D call. Germline loops: CDR1 MNHEY, CDR2 SMNVEV (reference sequence). V was shortened by 3 bases and J by 6 bases, with 12 bases between the two germline ends. CDR3 length: 13 amino acids.

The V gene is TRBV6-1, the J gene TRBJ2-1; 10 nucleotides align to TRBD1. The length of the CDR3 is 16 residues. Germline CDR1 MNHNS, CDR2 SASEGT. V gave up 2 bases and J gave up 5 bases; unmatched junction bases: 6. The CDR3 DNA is TGTGCCAGCAGTGAATCCGACAGGGGGCGCAACAATGAGCAGTTCTTC. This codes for CASSESDRGRNNEQFF.

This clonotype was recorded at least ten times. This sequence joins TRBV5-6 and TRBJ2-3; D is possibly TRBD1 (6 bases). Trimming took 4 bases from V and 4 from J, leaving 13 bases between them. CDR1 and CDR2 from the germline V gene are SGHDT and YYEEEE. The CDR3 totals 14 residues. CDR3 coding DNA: TGTGCCAGCAGCAAGATCGAGGGGGCAGATACGCAGTATTTT. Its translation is CASSKIEGADTQYF.

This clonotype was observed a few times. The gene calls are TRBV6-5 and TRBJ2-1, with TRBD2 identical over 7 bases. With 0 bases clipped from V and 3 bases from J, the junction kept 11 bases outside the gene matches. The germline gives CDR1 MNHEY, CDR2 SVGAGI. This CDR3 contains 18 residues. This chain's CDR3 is CASSYSRAGGIFYNEQFF. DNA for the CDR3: TGTGCCAGCAGTTACTCACGGGCCGGGGGGATTTTCTACAATGAGCAGTTCTTC.

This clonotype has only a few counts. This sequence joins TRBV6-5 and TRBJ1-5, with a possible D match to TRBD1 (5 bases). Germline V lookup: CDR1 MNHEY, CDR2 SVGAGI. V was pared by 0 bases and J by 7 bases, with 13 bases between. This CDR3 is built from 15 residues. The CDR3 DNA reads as TGTGCCAGCAGTTACTCTAGGGGATGGGAACAGCCCCAGCATTTT. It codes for CASSYSRGWEQPQHF.

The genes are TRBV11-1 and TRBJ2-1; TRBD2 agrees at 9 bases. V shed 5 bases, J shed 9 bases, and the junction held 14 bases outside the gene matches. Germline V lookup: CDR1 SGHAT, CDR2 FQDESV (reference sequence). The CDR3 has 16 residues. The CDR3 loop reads CASSLLASGATGEQFF. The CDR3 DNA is TGTGCCAGCAGCCTTCTAGCTAGCGGGGCGACGGGTGAGCAGTTCTTC.

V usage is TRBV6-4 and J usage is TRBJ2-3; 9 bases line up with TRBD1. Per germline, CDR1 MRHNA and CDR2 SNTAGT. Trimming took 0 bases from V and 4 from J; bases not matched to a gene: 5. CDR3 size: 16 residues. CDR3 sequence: CASSDSTGTGPDTQYF. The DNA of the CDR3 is TGTGCCAGCAGTGACTCTACCGGGACAGGGCCAGATACGCAGTATTTT.

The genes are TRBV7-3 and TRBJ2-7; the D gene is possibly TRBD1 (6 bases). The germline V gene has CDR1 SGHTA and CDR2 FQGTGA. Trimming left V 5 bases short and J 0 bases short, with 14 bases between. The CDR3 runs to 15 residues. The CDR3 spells CASSPESGASYEQYF. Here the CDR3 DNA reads TGTGCCAGCAGCCCGGAGTCAGGGGCCTCCTACGAGCAGTACTTC.

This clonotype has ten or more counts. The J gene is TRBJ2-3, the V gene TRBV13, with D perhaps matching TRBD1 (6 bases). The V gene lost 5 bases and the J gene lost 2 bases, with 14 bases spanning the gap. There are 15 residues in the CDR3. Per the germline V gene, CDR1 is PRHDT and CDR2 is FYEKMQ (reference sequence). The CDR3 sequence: CASSPERDNTDTQYF. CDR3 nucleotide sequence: TGTGCCAGCAGCCCGGAGAGGGACAACACAGATACGCAGTATTTT.

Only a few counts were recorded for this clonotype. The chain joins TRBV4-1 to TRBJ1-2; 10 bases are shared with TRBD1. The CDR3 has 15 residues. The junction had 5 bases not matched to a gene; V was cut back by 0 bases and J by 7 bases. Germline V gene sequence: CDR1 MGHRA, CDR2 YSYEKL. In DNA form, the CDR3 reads TGCGCCAGCAGCCAAGATAGAGGGACAGGGGTTGGCTACACCTTC. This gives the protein CASSQDRGTGVGYTF.

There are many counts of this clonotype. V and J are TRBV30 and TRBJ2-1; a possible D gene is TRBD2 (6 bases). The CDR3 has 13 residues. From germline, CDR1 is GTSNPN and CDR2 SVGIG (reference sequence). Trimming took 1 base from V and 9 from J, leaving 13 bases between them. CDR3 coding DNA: TGTGCCTGGAGTGGTGCCCCAGCGGGTGAGCAGTTCTTC. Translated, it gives CAWSGAPAGEQFF. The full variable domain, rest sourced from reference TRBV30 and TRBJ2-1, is SQTIHQWPATLVQPVGSPLSLECTVEGTSNPNLYWYRQAAGRGLQLLFYSVGIGQISSEVPQNLSASRPQDRQFILSSKKLLLSDSGFYLCAWSGAPAGEQFFGPGTRLTVL.

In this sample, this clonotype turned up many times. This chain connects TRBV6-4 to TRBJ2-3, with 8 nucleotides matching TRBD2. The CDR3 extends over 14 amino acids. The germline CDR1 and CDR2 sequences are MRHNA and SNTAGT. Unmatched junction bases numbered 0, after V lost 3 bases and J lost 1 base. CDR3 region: CASSEAGGTDTQYF. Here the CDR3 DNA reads TGTGCCAGCAGTGAAGCGGGGGGCACAGATACGCAGTATTTT.

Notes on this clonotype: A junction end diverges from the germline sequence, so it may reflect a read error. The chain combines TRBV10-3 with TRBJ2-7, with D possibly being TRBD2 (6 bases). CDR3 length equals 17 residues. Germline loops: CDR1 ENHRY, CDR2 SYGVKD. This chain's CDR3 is CAISDPSTSLGLYEQYF. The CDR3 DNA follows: TGCGCCATCAGTGACCCCTCGACGTCGCTGGGACTCTACGAGCAGTACTTC.

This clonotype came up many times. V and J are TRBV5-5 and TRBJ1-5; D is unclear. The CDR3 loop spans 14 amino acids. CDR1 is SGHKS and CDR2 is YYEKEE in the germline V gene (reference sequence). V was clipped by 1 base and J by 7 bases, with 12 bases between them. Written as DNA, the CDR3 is TGTGCCAGCAGCTTGCCTTCACAAGGCCAGCCCCAGCATTTT. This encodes CASSLPSQGQPQHF.

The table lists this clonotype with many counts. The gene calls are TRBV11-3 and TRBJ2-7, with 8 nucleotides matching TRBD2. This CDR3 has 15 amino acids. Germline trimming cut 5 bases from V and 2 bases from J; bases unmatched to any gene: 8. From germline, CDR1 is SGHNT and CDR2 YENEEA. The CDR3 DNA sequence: TGTGCCAGCAGCGTTGGGTCGGGACTAGCCTACGAGCAGTACTTC. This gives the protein CASSVGSGLAYEQYF.

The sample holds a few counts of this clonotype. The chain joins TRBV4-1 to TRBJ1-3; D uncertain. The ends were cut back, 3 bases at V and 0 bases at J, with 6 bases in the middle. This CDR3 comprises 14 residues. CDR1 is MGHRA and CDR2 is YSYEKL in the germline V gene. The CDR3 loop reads CASSQRPSGNTIYF. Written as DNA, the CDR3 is TGCGCCAGCAGCCAGAGGCCCTCTGGAAACACCATATATTTT.